This TCR beta chain emerged from a study of human T cells and chemical hapten exposure. Study as a whole: Per-sample variation in TCR yield stemmed mainly from small pooled library volume differences.

Within the library, unique molecular identifiers were attached to each individual cDNA molecule. As processed by the authors: The median was roughly 100,000 TCRs per sample, ranging about 23,224 to 690,600. TCRdb re-called the 5' RACE reads through MiXCR, storing one row per CDR3 protein. None of the V and J calls come from the authors' own analysis; TCRdb made them. Found here are 65,000 to 90,000 distinct CDR3 sequences, less than 20% of them singletons; the top ten hold about 6.8%. Whole-study findings and limits: DPC sensitization did not alter TCRs above 1 in 1000 frequency.

The CDR3 has 17 residues. V lost 10 bases, J lost 0 bases, and 15 bases stayed unmatched. Germline V gene sequence: CDR1 ENHRY, CDR2 SYGVKD. Unfractionated whole blood yielded total RNA. This clonotype occurred many times. The antigen is undetermined. The rearrangement uses TRBV10-3 and TRBJ1-2, with TRBD1 identical over 9 bases. The sequence was obtained from a female donor in good health. The CDR3 loop is CATQGGTGKGANYGYTF. CDR3 bases: TGTGCCACCCAAGGCGGGACAGGGAAAGGAGCTAACTATGGCTACACCTTC.